The TCR beta chain described here comes from a study of monozygotic twins with inflammatory bowel disease. Regarding the study as a whole: The analysis failed to separate different T cell subtypes. The sharing of clonotypes with others was lower in IBD patients than in healthy twins, especially with disease activity.

CDR3 length: 16 residues. Germline assignment: CDR1 GTSNPN and CDR2 SVGIG (reference sequence). As for this clonotype: The antigen is not known.

TCRdb re-called the 5' RACE reads; one entry per CDR3 protein, DNA not given. The sample table includes 420,000 or so distinct CDR3 sequences. Sequencing was carried out using blood. The sequence came from a human donor with ulcerative colitis or Crohn's disease, or a healthy co-twin of an affected twin (not recorded which). The V and J genes are TRBV30 and TRBJ1-1; TCRdb indicates TRBD1, and absent DNA this call remains unverified. CDR3 sequence: CASRLQEQGVNTEAFF.